The rows below give T cell receptor beta chains drawn from one sample of a study of blood T cell repertoires in COVID-19. Profiled with immunoSEQ multiplex PCR; TCRdb holds only in-frame clones, not every one. The sample records just over 650,000 clones, 85% to 90% being singletons. The sequenced material came from peripheral blood. These receptor sequences come from a woman under 30 with acute or convalescent COVID-19. CDR3s include the opening cysteine and the closing phenylalanine or tryptophan. The D gene is left open where the match is weak. For some rows the clone size is stated as once, few or many, or as a class when expanded; others skip it.

cdr3_aa: CAISSSTGSNQPQHF; cdr3_nt: TGTGCCATCAGCTCGTCGACAGGAAGCAATCAGCCCCAGCATTTT; j_call: TRBJ1-5; clone_size: .; v_call: TRBV10-3; d_call: .
cdr3_aa: CASSLTGTSVDEQYF; cdr3_nt: TGTGCCAGCAGCCTAACCGGGACTAGCGTGGACGAGCAGTACTTC; j_call: TRBJ2-7; clone_size: .; v_call: TRBV7-3; d_call: TRBD2
cdr3_aa: CASSHDGQGAYEQYF; cdr3_nt: TGCGCCAGCAGCCACGATGGACAGGGGGCCTACGAGCAGTACTTC; j_call: TRBJ2-7; clone_size: .; v_call: TRBV4-3; d_call: TRBD1
cdr3_aa: CASSHPGFEEITDTQYF; cdr3_nt: TGCGCCAGCAGTCACCCGGGTTTTGAGGAGATCACAGATACGCAGTATTTT; j_call: TRBJ2-3; clone_size: .; v_call: TRBV23-1; d_call: .
cdr3_aa: CSGRDSLLTYF; cdr3_nt: TGCAGCGGACGGGACAGCTTATTGACGTACTTC; j_call: TRBJ2-7; clone_size: .; v_call: TRBV29-1; d_call: TRBD1
cdr3_aa: CASSFGASF; cdr3_nt: TGTGCCAGCAGCTTCGGAGCGTCTTTT; j_call: TRBJ1-1; clone_size: .; v_call: TRBV7-4; d_call: .
cdr3_aa: CASSQQGSGGPKVDTQYF; cdr3_nt: TGTGCCAGCAGCCAACAAGGAAGCGGGGGCCCGAAGGTAGATACGCAGTATTTT; j_call: TRBJ2-3; clone_size: .; v_call: TRBV27; d_call: TRBD2
cdr3_aa: CASSFEGGEEKLFF; cdr3_nt: TGTGCCAGCAGCTTTGAGGGTGGGGAAGAAAAACTGTTTTTT; j_call: TRBJ1-4; clone_size: .; v_call: TRBV7-9; d_call: .
cdr3_aa: CASSPRMSVYGYTF; cdr3_nt: TGTGCCAGCAGCCCCCGGATGAGCGTCTATGGCTACACCTTC; j_call: TRBJ1-2; clone_size: .; v_call: TRBV9; d_call: .
cdr3_aa: CASSLDSSGNTIYF; cdr3_nt: TGTGCCAGCAGCCTCGACAGTTCTGGAAACACCATATATTTT; j_call: TRBJ1-3; clone_size: once; v_call: TRBV7-9; d_call: .
cdr3_aa: CASSPSGHYSYTF; cdr3_nt: TGTGCCAGCAGTCCTTCGGGACACTACAGCTACACCTTC; j_call: TRBJ1-2; clone_size: .; v_call: TRBV7-8; d_call: .
cdr3_aa: CASVDRIPLQNNEQFF; cdr3_nt: TGTGCCAGCGTCGACAGGATACCTCTTCAAAACAATGAGCAGTTCTTC; j_call: TRBJ2-1; clone_size: .; v_call: TRBV27; d_call: .
cdr3_aa: CSVGQGGYGYTF; cdr3_nt: TGCAGCGTAGGACAGGGCGGGTATGGCTACACCTTC; j_call: TRBJ1-2; clone_size: .; v_call: TRBV29-1; d_call: TRBD1
cdr3_aa: CASSLRQTVNEKLFF; cdr3_nt: TGTGCCAGCAGCTTACGACAGACAGTAAATGAAAAACTGTTTTTT; j_call: TRBJ1-4; clone_size: .; v_call: TRBV7-9; d_call: .
cdr3_aa: CASSLVSQTQNEKLFF; cdr3_nt: TGCGCCAGCAGCTTGGTGTCGCAAACACAAAATGAAAAACTGTTTTTT; j_call: TRBJ1-4; clone_size: .; v_call: TRBV5-1; d_call: .
cdr3_aa: CASSLLLPGVPYNEQFF; cdr3_nt: TGTGCCAGCAGCTTACTCCTCCCCGGGGTTCCCTACAATGAGCAGTTCTTC; j_call: TRBJ2-1; clone_size: .; v_call: TRBV7-2; d_call: .
cdr3_aa: CSAAGTGVYNEQFF; cdr3_nt: TGCAGCGCGGCGGGGACAGGGGTGTACAATGAGCAGTTCTTC; j_call: TRBJ2-1; clone_size: .; v_call: TRBV29-1; d_call: TRBD1
cdr3_aa: CASSPARDRGRRTEAFF; cdr3_nt: TGTGCCAGCAGCCCGGCTAGGGACAGGGGGCGCCGGACTGAAGCTTTCTTT; j_call: TRBJ1-1; clone_size: .; v_call: TRBV4-2; d_call: TRBD1
cdr3_aa: CASSIWQAYSNQPQHF; cdr3_nt: TGTGCCAGTAGTATTTGGCAGGCCTATAGCAATCAGCCCCAGCATTTT; j_call: TRBJ1-5; clone_size: .; v_call: TRBV19; d_call: .
cdr3_aa: CAWSVRGTTNEKLFF; cdr3_nt: TGTGCCTGGAGTGTACGGGGAACAACTAATGAAAAACTGTTTTTT; j_call: TRBJ1-4; clone_size: .; v_call: TRBV30; d_call: .
cdr3_aa: CASSLGTQGIYEQYF; cdr3_nt: TGTGCCAGCAGCTTAGGCACCCAGGGCATCTACGAGCAGTACTTC; j_call: TRBJ2-7; clone_size: few; v_call: TRBV7-9; d_call: .
cdr3_aa: CASSRRSGQNTEAFF; cdr3_nt: TGTGCCAGCAGCCGCCGATCGGGACAGAACACTGAAGCTTTCTTT; j_call: TRBJ1-1; clone_size: .; v_call: TRBV9; d_call: .
cdr3_aa: CASKTRQGYTDTQYF; cdr3_nt: TGTGCCAGCAAAACGCGACAGGGGTATACAGATACGCAGTATTTT; j_call: TRBJ2-3; clone_size: .; v_call: TRBV6-5; d_call: TRBD1
cdr3_aa: CASSYTEVLYEQYF; cdr3_nt: TGTGCCAGCAGTTACACTGAAGTTCTCTACGAGCAGTACTTC; j_call: TRBJ2-7; clone_size: .; v_call: TRBV6-2/TRBV6-3; d_call: .
cdr3_aa: CASSRRLGQGTEAFF; cdr3_nt: TGTGCCAGCAGCCGCCGCCTGGGACAGGGAACTGAAGCTTTCTTT; j_call: TRBJ1-1; clone_size: .; v_call: TRBV3-1/TRBV3-2; d_call: TRBD1
cdr3_aa: CASLIRDRSYEQYF; cdr3_nt: TGCGCCAGCCTAATCCGGGACAGGTCCTACGAGCAGTACTTC; j_call: TRBJ2-7; clone_size: .; v_call: TRBV10-1; d_call: TRBD1
cdr3_aa: CASSIAGGYTF; cdr3_nt: TGTGCCAGTAGTATAGCCGGGGGCTACACCTTC; j_call: TRBJ1-2; clone_size: .; v_call: TRBV19; d_call: .
cdr3_aa: CATSRGFGTEAFF; cdr3_nt: TGTGCCACCAGCAGGGGTTTCGGAACTGAAGCTTTCTTT; j_call: TRBJ1-1; clone_size: .; v_call: TRBV24-1; d_call: .
cdr3_aa: CASSLDRGRPDTQYF; cdr3_nt: TGTGCCAGCAGCTTGGACAGGGGGCGTCCAGATACGCAGTATTTT; j_call: TRBJ2-3; clone_size: .; v_call: TRBV5-5; d_call: TRBD1
cdr3_aa: CAWSAPGDTQYF; cdr3_nt: TGTGCCTGGAGTGCCCCGGGAGATACGCAGTATTTT; j_call: TRBJ2-3; clone_size: .; v_call: TRBV30; d_call: .
cdr3_aa: CASRYTGDAGYGYTF; cdr3_nt: TGTGCCAGCAGATATACAGGGGATGCTGGTTATGGCTACACCTTC; j_call: TRBJ1-2; clone_size: .; v_call: TRBV27; d_call: TRBD1
cdr3_aa: CASSERGNAGELFF; cdr3_nt: TGTGCCAGCAGTGAACGGGGGAACGCCGGGGAGCTGTTTTTT; j_call: TRBJ2-2; clone_size: .; v_call: TRBV2; d_call: .
cdr3_aa: CSVGGGPLEDEQYF; cdr3_nt: TGCAGCGTTGGGGGGGGACCCTTAGAGGACGAGCAGTACTTC; j_call: TRBJ2-7; clone_size: .; v_call: TRBV29-1; d_call: TRBD2
cdr3_aa: CASSLSYRVNTEAFF; cdr3_nt: TGTGCCAGCAGTTTATCGTACAGGGTTAACACTGAAGCTTTCTTT; j_call: TRBJ1-1; clone_size: .; v_call: TRBV27; d_call: .
cdr3_aa: CASTPGQGLYGYTF; cdr3_nt: TGTGCCAGCACCCCGGGACAGGGGTTGTATGGCTACACCTTC; j_call: TRBJ1-2; clone_size: once; v_call: TRBV5-5; d_call: TRBD1
cdr3_aa: CSVVPTRIRDEQYF; cdr3_nt: TGCAGCGTTGTCCCCACCCGGATTCGGGACGAGCAGTACTTC; j_call: TRBJ2-7; clone_size: .; v_call: TRBV29-1; d_call: .
cdr3_aa: CASSPDRKAFF; cdr3_nt: TGTGCCAGCAGCCCTGACAGGAAAGCTTTCTTT; j_call: TRBJ1-1; clone_size: .; v_call: TRBV7-9; d_call: .
cdr3_aa: CASRATGGPLSYTF; cdr3_nt: TGTGCCAGTAGAGCGACAGGGGGACCTCTCAGCTACACCTTC; j_call: TRBJ1-2; clone_size: .; v_call: TRBV19; d_call: TRBD1
cdr3_aa: CAIRRDRVSTGELFF; cdr3_nt: TGTGCCATCAGGAGGGACAGGGTGAGCACCGGGGAGCTGTTTTTT; j_call: TRBJ2-2; clone_size: .; v_call: TRBV10-3; d_call: TRBD1
cdr3_aa: CASSKTQTGYYGYTF; cdr3_nt: TGTGCCAGCAGCAAGACCCAGACTGGTTACTATGGCTACACCTTC; j_call: TRBJ1-2; clone_size: .; v_call: TRBV21-1; d_call: .
cdr3_aa: CASSTDRGEETQYF; cdr3_nt: TGTGCCAGCAGCACCGACAGGGGGGAGGAGACCCAGTACTTC; j_call: TRBJ2-5; clone_size: once; v_call: TRBV13; d_call: TRBD1
cdr3_aa: CASSTRTGQDQPQHF; cdr3_nt: TGCGCCAGCAGTACCAGGACAGGGCAGGATCAGCCCCAGCATTTT; j_call: TRBJ1-5; clone_size: .; v_call: TRBV4-1; d_call: TRBD1
cdr3_aa: CASSLFFREKKSTDTQYF; cdr3_nt: TGTGCCAGCAGTTTATTCTTCCGGGAGAAAAAGAGCACAGATACGCAGTATTTT; j_call: TRBJ2-3; clone_size: .; v_call: TRBV27; d_call: .
cdr3_aa: CASSNGNTGELFF; cdr3_nt: TGTGCCAGCAGTAACGGTAACACCGGGGAGCTGTTTTTT; j_call: TRBJ2-2; clone_size: once; v_call: TRBV6-4; d_call: .
cdr3_aa: CASSSTPRGSGANVLTF; cdr3_nt: TGTGCCAGTAGTTCCACTCCCCGGGGCTCTGGGGCCAACGTCCTGACTTTC; j_call: TRBJ2-6; clone_size: .; v_call: TRBV19; d_call: .
cdr3_aa: CASGFGVDEDGFPLNYNSPLHF; cdr3_nt: TGTGCTAGTGGTTTCGGGGTGGATGAGGACGGGTTTCCCTTAAACTATAATTCACCCCTCCACTTT; j_call: TRBJ1-6; clone_size: once; v_call: TRBV12-5; d_call: .
cdr3_aa: CASSPVGGGGYGYTF; cdr3_nt: TGTGCCAGCAGCCCCGTCGGGGGGGGAGGGTATGGCTACACCTTC; j_call: TRBJ1-2; clone_size: .; v_call: TRBV6-5; d_call: .
cdr3_aa: CASSHHKATVKSYNEQFF; cdr3_nt: TGCGCCAGCAGCCACCACAAAGCGACTGTCAAGTCCTACAATGAGCAGTTCTTC; j_call: TRBJ2-1; clone_size: .; v_call: TRBV10-2; d_call: .
cdr3_aa: CASSQDLSSYNEQFF; cdr3_nt: TGTGCCAGCAGCCAAGACCTAAGCTCCTACAATGAGCAGTTCTTC; j_call: TRBJ2-1; clone_size: once; v_call: TRBV3-1/TRBV3-2; d_call: .
cdr3_aa: CASSQDPGYWYDGYTF; cdr3_nt: TGCGCCAGCAGCCAAGATCCAGGGTACTGGTATGACGGCTACACCTTC; j_call: TRBJ1-2; clone_size: .; v_call: TRBV4-1; d_call: .
cdr3_aa: CASSPSHALNTEAFF; cdr3_nt: TGTGCCAGCAGCCCCTCGCACGCGCTTAACACTGAAGCTTTCTTT; j_call: TRBJ1-1; clone_size: .; v_call: TRBV7-8; d_call: .
cdr3_aa: CASSRNRELNAEQYF; cdr3_nt: TGTGCCAGCAGCCGTAACAGGGAATTAAACGCCGAGCAGTACTTC; j_call: TRBJ2-7; clone_size: .; v_call: TRBV6-2/TRBV6-3; d_call: .
cdr3_aa: CASTLGATEAFF; cdr3_nt: TGTGCCAGCACCTTGGGGGCCACTGAAGCTTTCTTT; j_call: TRBJ1-1; clone_size: .; v_call: TRBV12-3/TRBV12-4; d_call: .
cdr3_aa: CASSPRRTDEKLFF; cdr3_nt: TGTGCCAGCAGCCCGCGCCGAACGGATGAAAAACTGTTTTTT; j_call: TRBJ1-4; clone_size: .; v_call: TRBV7-6; d_call: .